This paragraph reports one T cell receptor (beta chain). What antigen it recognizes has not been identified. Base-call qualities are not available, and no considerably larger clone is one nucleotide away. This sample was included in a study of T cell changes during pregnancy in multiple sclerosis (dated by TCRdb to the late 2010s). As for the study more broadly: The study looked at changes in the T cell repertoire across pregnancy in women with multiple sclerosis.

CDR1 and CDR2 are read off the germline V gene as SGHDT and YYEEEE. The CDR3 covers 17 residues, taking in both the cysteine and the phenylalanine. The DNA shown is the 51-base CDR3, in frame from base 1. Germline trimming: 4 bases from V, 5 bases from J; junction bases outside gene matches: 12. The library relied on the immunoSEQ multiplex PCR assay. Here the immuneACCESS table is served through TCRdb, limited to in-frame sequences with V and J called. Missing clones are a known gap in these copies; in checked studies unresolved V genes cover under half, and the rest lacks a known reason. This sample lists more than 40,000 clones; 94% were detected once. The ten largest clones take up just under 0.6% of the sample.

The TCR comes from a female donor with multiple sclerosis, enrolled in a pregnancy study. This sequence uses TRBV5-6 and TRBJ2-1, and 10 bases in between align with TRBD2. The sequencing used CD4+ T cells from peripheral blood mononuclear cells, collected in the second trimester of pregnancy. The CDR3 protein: CASSLFTASGGDNEQFF. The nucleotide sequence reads TGTGCCAGCAGCCTATTTACGGCTAGCGGGGGAGACAATGAGCAGTTCTTC.